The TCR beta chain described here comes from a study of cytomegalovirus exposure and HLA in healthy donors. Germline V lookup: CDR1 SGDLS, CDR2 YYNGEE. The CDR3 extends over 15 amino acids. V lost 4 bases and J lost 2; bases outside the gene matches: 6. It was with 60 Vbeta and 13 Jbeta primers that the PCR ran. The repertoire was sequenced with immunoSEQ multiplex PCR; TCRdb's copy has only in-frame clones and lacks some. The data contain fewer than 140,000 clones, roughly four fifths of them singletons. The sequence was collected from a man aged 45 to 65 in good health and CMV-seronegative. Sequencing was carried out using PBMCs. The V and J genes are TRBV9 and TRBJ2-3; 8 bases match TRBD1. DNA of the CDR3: TGTGCCAGCAGCTTCCAGGGACAGGACACAGATACGCAGTATTTT. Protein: CASSFQGQDTDTQYF.